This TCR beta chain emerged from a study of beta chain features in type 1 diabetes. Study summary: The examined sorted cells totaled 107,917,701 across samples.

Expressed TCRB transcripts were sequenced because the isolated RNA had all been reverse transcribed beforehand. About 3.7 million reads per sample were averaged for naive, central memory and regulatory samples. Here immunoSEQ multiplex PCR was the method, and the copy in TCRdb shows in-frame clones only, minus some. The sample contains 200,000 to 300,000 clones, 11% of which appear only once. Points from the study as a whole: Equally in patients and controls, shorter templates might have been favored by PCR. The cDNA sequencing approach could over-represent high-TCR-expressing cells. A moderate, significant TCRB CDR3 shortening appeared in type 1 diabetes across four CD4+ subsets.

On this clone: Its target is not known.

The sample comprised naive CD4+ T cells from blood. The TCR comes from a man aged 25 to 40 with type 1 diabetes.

The CDR3 nucleotides read TGTGCCAGCAGTATACTAGCGGGGGTCGGCGAGACCCAGTACTTC. Its protein is CASSILAGVGETQYF. The rearrangement uses TRBV2 and TRBJ2-5; TRBD2 matches at 11 bases. V was pared by 5 bases and J by 5 bases, with 7 bases of the junction left unmatched. Germline V gene lookup returns CDR1 SNHLY and CDR2 FYNNEI. This CDR3 region has 15 residues.